This entry concerns a single TCR beta chain. The antigen this receptor binds is unknown. No per-base quality is available; no much larger clone lies one base away. The CDR3 contains 14 residues, cysteine and phenylalanine counted. Only the CDR3 part of the read is kept: 42 bases, read in frame from the first base. Deletion took 5 bases off V and 5 bases off J, with a span of 15 bases between the germline ends. Based on the germline V gene, the CDR1 and CDR2 sequences are MNHNS and SASEGT. This record comes from a study of OX40 agonist ivuxolimab in advanced cancers. For the wider study: Ivuxolimab was a fully human IgG2 agonistic monoclonal antibody targeting the costimulatory receptor OX40 (CD134). Prior anti-PD-1, anti-PD-L1 or anti-CTLA-4 therapy was permitted, and roughly two fifths of dose-escalation patients had received checkpoint inhibitors. Partial responses were achieved by three dose-escalation patients, of whom one had hepatocellular carcinoma and two had cutaneous melanoma. Peripheral TCRbeta sequencing was intended to test whether TCR sequence diversity was altered and clonal T-cell expansion was caused by ivuxolimab. Intravenous ivuxolimab was administered to patients every 2 weeks at six dose levels: 0.01, 0.1, 0.3, 1.5, 3 and 10 mg/kg. The paper describes the monotherapy dose-escalation part (N ≈ 51 patients) of the phase I trial of ivuxolimab. In the dose-escalation cohort, 65% to 85% of patients were male, and the mean age was approximately 60 years with a range of roughly 23 to 79. Of the approximately 53 patients in dose escalation, some 19 had hepatocellular carcinoma, about 15 had melanoma, 9 had renal cell carcinoma and 9 had head and neck cancer.

The paper's findings and limits, for the study overall: Partial responders in the 0.1-3.0 mg/kg groups had among the lowest normalized peripheral clonal expansion, especially among CD8+ T cells. Low levels of normalized T-cell clonal expansion were also seen in some nonresponding patients. After ivuxolimab, more expanded clones were found on average in CD8+ T cells than in CD4+ T cells. The antigen specificity of the peripheral T cells that underwent clonal expansion was not determined. At doses from 0.1 to 3.0 mg/kg, clonal expansion was seen in both CD4+ and CD8+ blood T cells between baseline and week 6.

The trial excluded patients who had a history of autoimmune disease or were on systemic immunosuppression. Peripheral blood for TCR sequencing was collected from all dose cohorts at baseline, on cycle 4 day 1, and on cycle 7 day 1. The samples were drawn from a first-in-human, open-label, multicenter phase I dose-escalation trial of ivuxolimab. Adults with locally advanced or metastatic melanoma, renal cell, hepatocellular, or head and neck squamous cell carcinoma were enrolled in the trial. Before TCR sequencing, CD4+ T cells and CD8+ T cells were sorted from peripheral blood as separate populations. To sequence the TCRbeta CDR3 region, genomic DNA was isolated from the sorted cells. TCRbeta CDR3 regions were sequenced using the immunoSEQ Assay. Imported from immuneACCESS, the table was reduced by TCRdb to in-frame sequences with V and J called. These copies leave out some clones; in studies compared against another copy, an unresolved V gene accounts for under half, and the cause of the remainder is not known. The sample table shows some 95,000 clones, and around 85% are seen once. The top ten clonotypes cover 0.7% to 0.95% of the sample.

The chain uses TRBV6-1 and TRBJ1-1; possibly the D gene is TRBD1, per 6 matching bases. The source is an adult with an advanced solid tumor such as melanoma, head and neck, liver or kidney cancer. Source: CD4+ or CD8+ T cells sorted from blood, taken in a trial of the OX40 agonist ivuxolimab. For the CDR3, the sequence is CASSFSGVRTEAFF. The DNA sequence follows: TGTGCCAGCAGTTTTTCAGGGGTCAGGACTGAAGCTTTCTTT.